This record concerns one TCR beta chain sequence. Each participant's cohort was designated according to participant-reported clinical history. The record originates from a study of blood T cell repertoires in COVID-19. V lost 8 bases, J lost 4 bases, and 9 bases lay in between. Germline loops: CDR1 MNHEY, CDR2 SMNVEV (reference sequence). This CDR3 is built from 12 residues. How the authors handled the data: Amplification with reference gene primers provided the estimates of nucleated cell counts. Data came from immunoSEQ multiplex PCR; TCRdb stores just in-frame clones and leaves some out. D and trimming were read from the DNA, whereas the V and J calls and clone size are those reported in that table. The sample holds about 63,000 clones, 80% to 90% seen once.

Sequenced: PBMCs or T cells enriched from blood (not recorded which). V and J are TRBV27 and TRBJ2-1, with D uncertain. The clonotype comes from a woman aged 40 to 50 with acute COVID-19. This chain's CDR3 is CASGAAYNEQFF. The CDR3 nucleotides read TGTGCCAGCGGCGCGGCTTACAATGAGCAGTTCTTC.